This entry is about one T cell receptor (beta chain). The data originate from a study of blood T cell repertoires in COVID-19. Whole-study context: Material from acute and convalescent COVID-19 was sourced from the United States, Italy and Spain. The cDNA or gDNA used as material had been derived from T cells, B-cell-depleted T cells, or PBMCs.

Participant ages covered roughly 18 to 89 years across 25 or so US areas. Cohort assignment relied on participant-reported clinical history. The data were produced by immunoSEQ multiplex PCR, yet TCRdb's version contains in-frame clones alone and is incomplete. The data show about 300,000 clones, around 90% seen once. Germline trimming cut 4 bases from V and 8 bases from J; bases unmatched to any gene: 7. This CDR3 is 14 amino acids long. CDR1 is SGHNT, CDR2 YYREEE, per germline (reference sequence). This sequence was found in a woman between 40 and 55 years old who had recovered from COVID-19. The chain uses TRBV5-4 and TRBJ1-4, with 8 bases matching TRBD1. Sequencing was performed on PBMCs or T cells enriched from blood (not recorded which). The CDR3 loop reads CASSDRGRGEKLFF. CDR3 nucleotides: TGTGCCAGCAGCGACAGGGGACGAGGCGAAAAACTGTTTTTT.